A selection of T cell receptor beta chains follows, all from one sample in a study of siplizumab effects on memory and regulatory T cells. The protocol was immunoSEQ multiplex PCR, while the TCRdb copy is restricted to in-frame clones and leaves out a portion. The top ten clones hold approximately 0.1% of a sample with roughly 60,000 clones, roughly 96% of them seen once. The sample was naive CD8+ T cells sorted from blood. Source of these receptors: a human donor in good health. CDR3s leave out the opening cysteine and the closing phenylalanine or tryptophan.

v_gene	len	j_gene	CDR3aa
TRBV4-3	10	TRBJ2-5	ASSQEGETQY
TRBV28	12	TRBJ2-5	ASSSPPRQETQY
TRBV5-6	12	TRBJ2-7	ASSLGQGAYEQY
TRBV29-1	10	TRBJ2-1	SVESQGGEQF
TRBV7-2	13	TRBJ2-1	ASSFGTGGYNEQF
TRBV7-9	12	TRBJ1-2	ASSLEKGVYGYT
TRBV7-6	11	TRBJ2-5	ASSFAGQETQY
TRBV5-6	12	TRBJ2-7	ASSTRDGCYEQY
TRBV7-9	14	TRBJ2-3	ASSLLAGGKSDTQY
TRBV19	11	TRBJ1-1	ASTIGGYTEAF
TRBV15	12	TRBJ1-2	ATSKTVSDYGYT
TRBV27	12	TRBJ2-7	ASSLAASSYEQY
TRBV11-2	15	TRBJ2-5	ASSLLAGGLIGETQY
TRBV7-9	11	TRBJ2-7	ASSLENYYEQY
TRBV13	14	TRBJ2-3	ASSPEGRGGTDTQY
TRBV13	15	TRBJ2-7	ASSLAPAGGPEGEQY
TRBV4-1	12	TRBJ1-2	ASSQLVGVEGYT
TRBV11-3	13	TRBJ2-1	ASSLGPSSYNEQF
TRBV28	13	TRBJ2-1	ASIPAGTGYNEQF
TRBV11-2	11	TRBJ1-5	ASSLRDYQPQH
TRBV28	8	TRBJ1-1	ASRGTEAF
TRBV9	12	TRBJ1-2	ASGPWGGGYGYT
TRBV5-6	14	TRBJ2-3	ASSVTPSGGWDTQY
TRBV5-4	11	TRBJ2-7	ASSGERAGEQY
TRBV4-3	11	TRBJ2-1	ASSQESGEEQF
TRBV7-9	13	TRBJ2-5	ASSLGVGGEETQY
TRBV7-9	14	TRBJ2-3	ASSLAVAGLTDTQY
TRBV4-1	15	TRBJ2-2	ASSQEVGGLDTGELF
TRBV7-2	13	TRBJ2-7	ASSSSSGGSYEQY
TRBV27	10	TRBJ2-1	ASSPAGNEQF
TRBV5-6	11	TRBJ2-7	ASSLPGWDEQY
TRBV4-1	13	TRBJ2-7	ASSQDPAGIYEQY
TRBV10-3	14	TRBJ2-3	AISESDISITDTQY
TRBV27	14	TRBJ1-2	ASSSLRDRGDYGYT
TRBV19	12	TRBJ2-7	ASSIVGGANEQY
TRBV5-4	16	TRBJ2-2	ASSSGLAGGTNTGELF
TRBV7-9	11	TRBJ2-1	ASINDRGDEQF
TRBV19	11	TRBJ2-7	ASSIDLSGEQY
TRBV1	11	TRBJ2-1	TSSGIRKNEQF
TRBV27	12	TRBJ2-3	ASSYSGATDTQY
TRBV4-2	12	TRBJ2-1	ASSPDLISNEQF
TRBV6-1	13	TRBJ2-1	ASSESSGGLYEQF
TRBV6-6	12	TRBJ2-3	ASTQEVYTDTQY
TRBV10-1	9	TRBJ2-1	ASSDAEEQF
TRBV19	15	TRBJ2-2	ASSLRDRGIGTGELF
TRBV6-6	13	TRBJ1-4	ASSYSGQYNEKLF
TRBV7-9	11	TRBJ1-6	ASSLGPYSPLH
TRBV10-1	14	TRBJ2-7	ASSEGTGTGAYEQY
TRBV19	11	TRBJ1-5	ASSIPGGQPQH
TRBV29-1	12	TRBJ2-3	SVSVDSSTDTQY
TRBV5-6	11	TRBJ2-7	ASSADGAYEQY
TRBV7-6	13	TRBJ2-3	ASSPVGGGQDTQY
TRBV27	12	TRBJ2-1	ASSLSLSGNEQF